One sample yielded the 15 T cell receptor beta chains listed below, sequenced in a study of T cell repertoires in cytomegalovirus infection. For these TCRs, the target antigens are not known. TCRdb re-analysed the reads in MiXCR, keeping a single row per CDR3 protein. The sample lists roughly 700,000 distinct CDR3 sequences, around 32% occurring once. The sample here was cultured PBMCs, taken from culture after CMV antigen stimulation. The receptors were gathered from a human donor in good health (CMV status not recorded). Some clones in this sample may be carry-over from other donors' samples.

V gene TRBV20-1 combines with J gene TRBJ1-2; TRBD1 might be the D (6 bases). The CDR3 has 14 residues. V was clipped by 5 bases and J by 4 bases, with 17 bases between them. CDR1 and CDR2 (germline): DFQATT, SNEGSKA (reference sequence). For the CDR3, the DNA is TGCAGTGCTGCCACAGGGCCGCTCTCCTATGGCTACACCTTC. The encoded protein is CSAATGPLSYGYTF.

This clonotype appeared a few times. The rearrangement uses TRBV27 and TRBJ1-5; D is unclear. The CDR3 totals 15 residues. Trimming shortened V by 0 bases and J by 0 bases, and 6 bases separated the two germline ends. Looked up from germline, CDR1 is MNHEY and CDR2 is SMNVEV (reference sequence). CDR3 sequence: CASSLSGISNQPQHF. CDR3 nucleotide sequence: TGTGCCAGCAGTTTATCCGGAATTAGCAATCAGCCCCAGCATTTT.

This clonotype was detected only once. The chain is built from TRBV6-1 and TRBJ1-6, with no clear D. The CDR3 runs 13 residues. Germline CDR1 and CDR2: MNHNS and SASEGT. With 7 bases removed from V and 9 bases from J, the gap between germline ends came to 13 bases. The CDR3 bases are TGTGCCAGCACACTGAGAGTCGGTTCACCCCTCCACTTT. The encoded protein is CASTLRVGSPLHF.

This chain uses TRBV20-1 with TRBJ2-1, with TRBD2 matching over 9 bases. With 2 bases clipped from V and 7 bases from J, the junction kept 9 bases outside the gene matches. Germline loops: CDR1 DFQATT, CDR2 SNEGSKA (reference sequence). The CDR3 covers 15 residues. The CDR3 DNA reads TGCAGTGCTAGACAAGCGGGAGGTAGTGGGAATGAGCAGTTCTTC. It translates to CSARQAGGSGNEQFF.

A few counts support this clonotype. The V and J genes are TRBV11-2 and TRBJ1-5, with D perhaps matching TRBD1 (6 bases). This CDR3 region has 14 residues. The V gene lost 8 bases and the J gene lost 1 base, with 12 bases spanning the gap. In germline, CDR1 is SGHAT, CDR2 FQNNGV. CDR3 sequence: CASGGPLSNQPQHF. The CDR3 DNA sequence: TGTGCCAGCGGGGGCCCCCTGAGCAATCAGCCCCAGCATTTT.

This clonotype was detected a few times. V gene TRBV11-2 combines with J gene TRBJ1-2; the match to TRBD1 covers 7 bases. J lost 2 bases, V lost 2 bases, and 5 bases had no gene match. Germline V gene lookup returns CDR1 SGHAT and CDR2 FQNNGV. The CDR3 totals 15 residues. CDR3 bases: TGTGCCAGCAGCTTATCGACAGGGTCAAACTATGGCTACACCTTC. This translates into CASSLSTGSNYGYTF.

Only a few counts were recorded for this clonotype. The genes are TRBV5-8 and TRBJ2-1; D is possibly TRBD2 (6 bases). V was clipped by 4 bases and J by 15 bases, with 20 bases between them. CDR1 is SGHTS and CDR2 is YDEGEE in the germline V gene. The CDR3 is 13 amino acids. DNA of the CDR3: TGTGCCAGCAGCCTCATTGTAAGGGACTCACGGTTCTTC. Translating it yields CASSLIVRDSRFF.

This chain links TRBV7-2 with TRBJ1-6; no definite D call. CDR3 length: 14 amino acids. The germline CDR1 and CDR2 sequences are SGHTA and FQGNSA. V was cut by 0 bases and J by 7 bases, with 7 bases left in between. The chain's CDR3 is CASSLALPNSPLHF. The CDR3 DNA is TGTGCCAGCAGCTTAGCGCTACCCAATTCACCCCTCCACTTT.

The J gene is TRBJ1-1, the V gene TRBV5-1; D is ambiguous. Germline V gene data show CDR1 as SGHRS and CDR2 as YFSETQ. This CDR3 region has 15 residues. Trimming left V 3 bases short and J 0 bases short, with 12 bases between. CDR3 nucleotide sequence: TGCGCCAGCAGCTCCCTTGGGGTCTTGAACACTGAAGCTTTCTTT. Its translation: CASSSLGVLNTEAFF.

CDR3 coding DNA: TGTGCCAGTAGTATCAGGTACCAAGAGACCCAGTACTTC. Translation gives CASSIRYQETQYF. The chain uses TRBV19 and TRBJ2-5; no firm D call. The CDR3 is 13 amino acids. Germline CDR1 is LNHDA and CDR2 is SQIVND (reference sequence). V was pared by 3 bases and J by 0 bases, with 5 bases between.

This chain links TRBV24-1 with TRBJ2-5, with 11 positions matching TRBD2. This CDR3 spans 17 amino acids. The ends lost 3 bases at V and 4 bases at J; junction bases unmatched: 9. The germline V gene has CDR1 KGHDR and CDR2 SFDVKD. The CDR3 nucleotides are TGTGCCACCAGTGATCCTTATAGCGGGGGGGCTGGAGAGACCCAGTACTTC. Its protein is CATSDPYSGGAGETQYF.

This clonotype has a handful of counts. The V and J genes are TRBV11-2 and TRBJ2-5; the match to TRBD2 covers 14 bases. Losses at the gene ends were 0 bases for V and 9 bases for J; bases not matched to a gene: 6. The CDR3 runs to 16 residues. The germline V gene encodes CDR1 SGHAT and CDR2 FQNNGV. The CDR3 spells CASSLEGTSGRRSQYF. In nucleotides, the CDR3 is TGTGCCAGCAGCTTAGAGGGGACTAGCGGGAGACGGTCCCAGTACTTC.

The CDR3 bases are TGTGCCAGCAGTTTAGGACTAGCGGTCCATAAAGGGGCCGGGGAGCTGTTTTTT. Protein product: CASSLGLAVHKGAGELFF. The J gene is TRBJ2-2, the V gene TRBV12-3 or TRBV12-4, with 9 nucleotides matching TRBD2. CDR3 size: 18 residues. V lost 1 base and J lost 6; bases outside the gene matches: 12.

This clonotype was seen at least ten times. The chain has TRBV7-8 and TRBJ1-5; D ambiguous. This CDR3 has 16 amino acids. Germline V gene lookup returns CDR1 SGHVS and CDR2 FQNEAQ. The V gene lost 5 bases and the J gene lost 4 bases, with 18 bases spanning the gap. The CDR3 loop is CASSDIRASPNQPQHF. CDR3 coding DNA: TGTGCCAGCAGCGACATCCGGGCCAGTCCGAATCAGCCCCAGCATTTT.

The chain couples TRBV6-1 to TRBJ2-7; D remains unclear. The germline V gene has CDR1 MNHNS and CDR2 SASEGT. The CDR3 spans 15 residues. Trimming pared 6 bases from V and 4 bases from J, leaving 19 bases between. The CDR3 reads CASSSFTPAGYEQYF. The CDR3 nucleotides are TGTGCCAGCAGCTCCTTTACACCCGCCGGGTACGAGCAGTACTTC.